These 27 T cell receptor beta chains were all obtained from the same sample, sequenced in a study of cytomegalovirus exposure and HLA in healthy donors. 13 Jbeta primers and 60 Vbeta primers were used for the PCR. TCRdb's copy holds only in-frame clones and misses some; the assay was immunoSEQ multiplex PCR. Here the sample spans around 89,000 clones, 76% being singletons. Sequenced material: PBMCs. Receptors were obtained from a middle-aged man in good health and CMV-seronegative.

V usage is TRBV11-2 and J usage is TRBJ2-7, with TRBD2 matching 8 bases. The ends lost 3 bases at V and 2 bases at J; junction bases unmatched: 3. This CDR3 is 14 amino acids long. In germline, CDR1 is SGHAT, CDR2 FQNNGV. The CDR3 DNA reads TGTGCCAGCAGCTTCCGAGCGGGGGCCTACGAGCAGTACTTC. Its translation: CASSFRAGAYEQYF. The whole variable domain, remainder taken from reference TRBV11-2 and TRBJ2-7, is EAGVAQSPRYKIIEKRQSVAFWCNPISGHATLYWYQQILGQGPKLLIQFQNNGVVDDSQLPKDRFSAERLKGVDSTLKIQPAKLEDSAVYLCASSFRAGAYEQYFGPGTRLTVT.

The chain is built from TRBV19 and TRBJ1-1; maybe TRBD1 (5 bases). The CDR3 contains 14 residues. Germline V gene lookup returns CDR1 LNHDA and CDR2 SQIVND (reference sequence). With 3 bases removed from V and 1 base from J, the gap between germline ends came to 9 bases. CDR3 DNA: TGTGCCAGTAGTATCGGCGGGACGAACACTGAAGCTTTCTTT. Translation: CASSIGGTNTEAFF.

This clone was seen only a few times. V is TRBV27 and J is TRBJ2-7, with a tentative D call TRBD2 (6 bases). V gave up 3 bases and J gave up 4 bases, with 16 bases separating them. Germline loops: CDR1 MNHEY, CDR2 SMNVEV (reference sequence). The CDR3 is 15 amino acids. CDR3 DNA sequence: TGTGCCAGCAGTTTGAGACGGGGGTCTCAGTACGAGCAGTACTTC. Its translation: CASSLRRGSQYEQYF.

The V call is TRBV7-2, the J call TRBJ2-1; D remains unclear. Germline V gene lookup returns CDR1 SGHTA and CDR2 FQGNSA. This CDR3 is 12 amino acids long. V lost 4 bases, J lost 5 bases, and 6 bases lay in between. CDR3 in DNA: TGTGCCAGCAGCTCGTTCCACAATGAGCAGTTCTTC. It codes for CASSSFHNEQFF.

The gene calls are TRBV5-1 and TRBJ2-1; 7 bases are shared with TRBD2. The CDR3 sequence is 16 residues long. The V segment lost 4 bases and the J segment 3 bases; nucleotides outside the gene matches: 10. Germline assignment: CDR1 SGHRS and CDR2 YFSETQ. The CDR3 DNA follows: TGCGCCAGCAGCCCCTCTAGCGGCGGGGACTACAATGAGCAGTTCTTC. This encodes CASSPSSGGDYNEQFF.

The CDR3 DNA reads TGCGCCAGCAGCCCTGGACACGGGTATGAGCAGTTCTTC. It codes for CASSPGHGYEQFF. J is TRBJ2-1 and V is TRBV4-3; D is possibly TRBD1 (5 bases). The V end lost 4 bases, the J end lost 8 bases, and 12 bases lay between the germline ends. CDR1 is LGHNA and CDR2 is YSLEER in the germline V gene. The CDR3 has 13 residues.

V is TRBV27 and J is TRBJ2-5; 8 bases are shared with TRBD2. The DNA end favors TRBJ2-7, so the J call may be wrong. Germline values: CDR1 MNHEY, CDR2 SMNVEV (reference sequence). The CDR3 runs 12 residues. CDR3 in amino acids: CASSPAGGEQYF. CDR3 DNA sequence: TGTGCCAGCAGTCCCGCGGGAGGCGAGCAGTACTTC.

This chain connects TRBV5-4 to TRBJ1-1; 8 positions agree with TRBD1. This CDR3 is built from 16 residues. Trimming removed 0 bases from V and 5 bases from J; junction bases left unmatched: 9. Germline V gene lookup returns CDR1 SGHNT and CDR2 YYREEE (reference sequence). CDR3 in DNA: TGTGCCAGCAGCTTGGAATTCCCGGGACAGGTGACTGAAGCTTTCTTT. This codes for CASSLEFPGQVTEAFF.

CDR3 in amino acids: CASSSSSGETTDTQYF. CDR3 coding DNA: TGTGCCAGCAGTTCATCTAGCGGGGAGACCACAGATACGCAGTATTTT. This chain joins TRBV27 and TRBJ2-3, with 9 bases aligning to TRBD2. This CDR3 spans 16 amino acids. The V and J ends lost 4 bases and 2 bases, in that order; junction bases with no gene match: 7. CDR1 is MNHEY and CDR2 is SMNVEV in the germline V gene (reference sequence).

The rearrangement joins TRBV6-5 to TRBJ2-1, with a possible D match to TRBD2 (5 bases). Per germline, CDR1 MNHEY and CDR2 SVGAGI. V was pared by 0 bases and J by 6 bases, with 6 bases between. This CDR3 region has 13 residues. The DNA for the CDR3 is TGTGCCAGCAGTTACTCGGCGGGCAATGAGCAGTTCTTC. Encoded protein: CASSYSAGNEQFF.

The V gene is TRBV25-1, the J gene TRBJ1-1, with a weak D call TRBD1 (5 bases). Trimming removed 8 bases at V and 2 bases at J, with 12 bases between. Germline V gene sequence: CDR1 MGHDK, CDR2 SYGVNS. CDR3 length: 13 amino acids. DNA for the CDR3: TGTGCCAGCGCTCGCGGGGCCAACACTGAAGCTTTCTTT. Translating it yields CASARGANTEAFF. Together with reference TRBV25-1 and TRBJ1-1, the CDR3 gives the full variable domain: EADIYQTPRYLVIGTGKKITLECSQTMGHDKMYWYQQDPGMELHLIHYSYGVNSTEKGDLSSESTVSRIRTEHFPLTLESARPSHTSQYLCASARGANTEAFFGQGTRLTVV.

The V and J genes are TRBV2 and TRBJ2-5, with TRBD2 matching 14 bases. The CDR3 loop spans 17 amino acids. The ends lost 9 bases at V and 5 bases at J; junction bases unmatched: 14. Germline V gene lookup returns CDR1 SNHLY and CDR2 FYNNEI. The CDR3 sequence: CASRSGTSGGRMETQYF. CDR3 sequence (DNA): TGTGCCAGTCGAAGCGGGACTAGCGGGGGCCGGATGGAGACCCAGTACTTC.

Only a few counts were recorded for this clone. This rearrangement joins TRBV6-6 to TRBJ2-7; 10 nucleotides agree with TRBD2. Losses at the gene ends were 5 bases for V and 3 bases for J; bases not matched to a gene: 4. The CDR3 runs to 14 residues. The germline CDR1 and CDR2 sequences are MNHNY and SVGAGI (reference sequence). The CDR3: CASSISSGGYEQYF. In DNA form, the CDR3 reads TGTGCCAGCAGTATATCTAGCGGGGGCTACGAGCAGTACTTC.

The chain is built from TRBV6-5 and TRBJ1-6; D unresolved. Germline V gene lookup returns CDR1 MNHEY and CDR2 SVGAGI. The ends were cut back, 5 bases at V and 7 bases at J, with 15 bases in the middle. The CDR3 runs 15 residues. The CDR3 DNA is TGTGCCAGCAGTGTCACGCCACTAACCAATTCACCCCTCCACTTT. Amino acids: CASSVTPLTNSPLHF.

This sequence joins TRBV7-9 and TRBJ1-2, with 7 bases that match TRBD1. J gave up 4 bases and V 5 bases, and 4 bases lay outside the gene matches. Germline lookup yields CDR1 SEHNR and CDR2 FQNEAQ (reference sequence). This CDR3 region has 13 residues. The chain's CDR3 is CASSLGQVYGYTF. CDR3 sequence (DNA): TGTGCCAGCAGCCTTGGACAGGTCTATGGCTACACCTTC.

CDR3 in DNA: TGTGCCAGCTCAGAGACAGGGTCGGACACTGAAGCTTTCTTT. It yields the protein CASSETGSDTEAFF. The rearrangement links TRBV18 to TRBJ1-1, with 7 bases matching TRBD1. The CDR3 loop spans 14 amino acids. Germline-derived CDR1 and CDR2 are KGHSH and LQKENI. Losses at the gene ends were 5 bases for V and 3 bases for J; bases not matched to a gene: 6.

This chain joins TRBV5-1 and TRBJ1-4, with 8 bases matching TRBD1. The CDR3 has 19 amino acids. V trimming: 3 bases; J trimming: 0 bases; junction bases outside the gene matches: 13. The germline gives CDR1 SGHRS, CDR2 YFSETQ. Written as DNA, the CDR3 is TGCGCCAGCAGCTCCCGTTCCGGACAGGGTAACCCAACTAATGAAAAACTGTTTTTT. It codes for CASSSRSGQGNPTNEKLFF.

The CDR3 region is CAWRPPGTGAHGYTF. The CDR3 nucleotides are TGTGCCTGGAGGCCGCCCGGGACAGGGGCCCATGGCTACACCTTC. The rearrangement joins TRBV30 to TRBJ1-2; TRBD1 matches at 10 bases. Germline V gives CDR1 GTSNPN, CDR2 SVGIG (reference sequence). The junction had 10 bases not matched to a gene; V was cut back by 3 bases and J by 6 bases. The CDR3 is 15 residues long.

The CDR3 protein is CASSPRGSNQPQHF. The CDR3, as DNA: TGTGCCAGCAGCCCTAGGGGGAGCAATCAGCCCCAGCATTTT. J is TRBJ1-5 and V is TRBV5-6; D perhaps matches TRBD1 (6 bases). The CDR3 sequence is 14 residues long. V gave up 4 bases and J gave up 1 base, with 9 bases separating them. Germline V gene data show CDR1 as SGHDT and CDR2 as YYEEEE. The whole variable domain, remainder taken from reference TRBV5-6 and TRBJ1-5, is DAGVTQSPTHLIKTRGQQVTLRCSPKSGHDTVSWYQQALGQGPQFIFQYYEEEERQRGNFPDRFSGHQFPNYSSELNVNALLLGDSALYLCASSPRGSNQPQHFGDGTRLSIL.

The J gene is TRBJ2-7, the V gene TRBV11-1; possible D gene TRBD2, 6 bases. V lost 6 bases and J lost 4, with 13 bases in between. This CDR3 region has 13 residues. CDR1 and CDR2 (germline): SGHAT, FQDESV (reference sequence). In DNA form, the CDR3 reads TGTGCCAGCAGGCGCGGGAACATTTACGAGCAGTACTTC. Its protein is CASRRGNIYEQYF.

The chain has TRBV10-2 and TRBJ2-1, with D maybe TRBD2 (5 bases). The CDR3 spans 14 residues. V shed 2 bases and J shed 6 bases, with 11 bases lying between them. The V gene's germline CDR1 is WSHSY and CDR2 SAAADI. CDR3 amino acids: CASSESSVLNEQFF. The CDR3 DNA is TGCGCCAGCAGTGAGAGTAGCGTTCTCAATGAGCAGTTCTTC.

The chain links TRBV6-4 to TRBJ1-6, with TRBD1 matching 8 bases. Germline V gene sequence: CDR1 MRHNA, CDR2 SNTAGT. This CDR3 has 14 amino acids. Losses at the gene ends were 6 bases for V and 8 bases for J; bases not matched to a gene: 6. The CDR3 loop is CASSALQGDSPLHF. The DNA of the CDR3 is TGTGCCAGCAGCGCCTTACAGGGGGATTCACCCCTCCACTTT.

The chain couples TRBV19 to TRBJ1-1; D not certain. The CDR3 sequence is 15 residues long. Germline values: CDR1 LNHDA, CDR2 SQIVND (reference sequence). Trimming removed 4 bases at V and 6 bases at J, with 18 bases between. CDR3 protein: CASSTSWTGTPEAFF. The CDR3 DNA reads TGTGCCAGTAGTACAAGCTGGACTGGAACACCTGAAGCTTTCTTT. The full variable domain, its missing parts supplied by reference TRBV19 and TRBJ1-1, is DGGITQSPKYLFRKEGQNVTLSCEQNLNHDAMYWYRQDPGQGLRLIYYSQIVNDFQKGDIAEGYSVSREKKESFPLTVTSAQKNPTAFYLCASSTSWTGTPEAFFGQGTRLTVV.

This chain connects TRBV28 to TRBJ1-2; possible D gene TRBD1, 5 bases. The CDR3 contains 15 residues. Germline lookup yields CDR1 MDHEN and CDR2 SYDVKM. Trimming stripped 8 bases from V and 2 bases from J, with 18 bases between. The CDR3 loop reads CASLSRALLNYGYTF. CDR3 nucleotide sequence: TGTGCCAGCCTATCCAGGGCGCTCCTGAACTATGGCTACACCTTC.

The chain recombines TRBV27 with TRBJ2-3; TRBD1 matches 9 bases. The length of the CDR3 is 13 residues. V shed 2 bases, J shed 9 bases, and the junction held 3 bases outside the gene matches. Per germline, CDR1 MNHEY and CDR2 SMNVEV (reference sequence). Here the CDR3 reads CASSLTGGMTQYF. CDR3 nucleotides: TGTGCCAGCAGTTTAACAGGGGGCATGACGCAGTATTTT.

V and J are TRBV5-6 and TRBJ1-3; a possible D gene is TRBD1 (5 bases). The ends were cut back, 2 bases at V and 0 bases at J, with 9 bases in the middle. Germline CDR1 is SGHDT and CDR2 is YYEEEE. The CDR3 is made up of 15 amino acids. The CDR3 loop is CASSLTGYSGNTIYF. CDR3 nucleotide sequence: TGTGCCAGCAGCTTAACAGGATACTCTGGAAACACCATATATTTT.

This clone appeared a single time. This sequence joins TRBV4-2 and TRBJ2-7, with TRBD1 identical over 8 bases. CDR3 length equals 14 residues. Per the germline V gene, CDR1 is LGHNA and CDR2 is YNFKEQ. J was trimmed by 6 bases and V by 0 bases; bases with no gene match: 4. The CDR3 reads CASSQEGQATEQYF. CDR3 DNA sequence: TGTGCCAGCAGCCAAGAGGGACAGGCTACCGAGCAGTACTTC.